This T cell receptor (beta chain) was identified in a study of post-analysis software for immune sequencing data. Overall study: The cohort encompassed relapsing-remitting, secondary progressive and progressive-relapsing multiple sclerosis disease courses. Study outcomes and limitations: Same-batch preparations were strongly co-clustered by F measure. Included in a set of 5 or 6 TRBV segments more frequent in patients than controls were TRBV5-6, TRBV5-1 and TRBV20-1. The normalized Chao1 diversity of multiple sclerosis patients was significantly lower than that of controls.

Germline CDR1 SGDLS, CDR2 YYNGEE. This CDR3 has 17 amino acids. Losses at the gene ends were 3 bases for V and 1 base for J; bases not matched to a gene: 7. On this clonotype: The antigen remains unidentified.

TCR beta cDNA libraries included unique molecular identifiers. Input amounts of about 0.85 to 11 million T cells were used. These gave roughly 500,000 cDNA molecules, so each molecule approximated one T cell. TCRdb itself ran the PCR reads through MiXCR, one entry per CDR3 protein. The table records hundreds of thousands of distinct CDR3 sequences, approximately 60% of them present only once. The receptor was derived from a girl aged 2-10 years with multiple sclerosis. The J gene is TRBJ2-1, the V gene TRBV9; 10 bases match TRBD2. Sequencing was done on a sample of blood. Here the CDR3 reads CASSDPGLASSYNEQFF. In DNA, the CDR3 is TGTGCCAGCAGCGACCCGGGACTAGCGAGTTCCTACAATGAGCAGTTCTTC.